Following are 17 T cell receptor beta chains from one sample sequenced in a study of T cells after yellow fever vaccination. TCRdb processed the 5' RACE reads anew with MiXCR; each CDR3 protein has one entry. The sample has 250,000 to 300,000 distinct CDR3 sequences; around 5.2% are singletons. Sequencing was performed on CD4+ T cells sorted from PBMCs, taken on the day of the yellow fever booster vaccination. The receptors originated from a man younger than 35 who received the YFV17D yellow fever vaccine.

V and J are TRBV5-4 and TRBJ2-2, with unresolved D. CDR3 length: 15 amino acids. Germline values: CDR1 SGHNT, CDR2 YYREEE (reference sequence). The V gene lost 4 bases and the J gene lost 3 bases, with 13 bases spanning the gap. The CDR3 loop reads CASSPGGADTGELFF. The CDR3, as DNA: TGTGCCAGCAGCCCTGGTGGAGCAGACACCGGGGAGCTGTTTTTT.

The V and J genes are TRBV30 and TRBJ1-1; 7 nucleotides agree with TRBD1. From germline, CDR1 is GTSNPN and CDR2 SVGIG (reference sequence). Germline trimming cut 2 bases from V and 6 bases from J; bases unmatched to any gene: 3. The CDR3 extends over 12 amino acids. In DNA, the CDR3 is TGTGCCTGGAGTTGGGACAGACCTGAAGCTTTCTTT. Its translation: CAWSWDRPEAFF.

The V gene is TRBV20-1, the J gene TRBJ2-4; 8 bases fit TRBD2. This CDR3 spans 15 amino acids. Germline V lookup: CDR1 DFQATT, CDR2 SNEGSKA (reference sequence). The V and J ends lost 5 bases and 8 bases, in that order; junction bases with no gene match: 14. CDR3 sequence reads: CSAVIPGGAEDIQYF. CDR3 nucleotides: TGCAGTGCTGTCATTCCCGGGGGGGCCGAGGACATTCAGTACTTC.

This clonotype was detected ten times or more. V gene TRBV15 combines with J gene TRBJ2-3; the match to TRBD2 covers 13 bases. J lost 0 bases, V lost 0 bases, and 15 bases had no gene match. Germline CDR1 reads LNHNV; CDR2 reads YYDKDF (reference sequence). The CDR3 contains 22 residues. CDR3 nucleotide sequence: TGTGCCACCAGCAGAGAGACCGGCGGCCCGGGACTAGCGGGGAGTAGCACAGATACGCAGTATTTT. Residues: CATSRETGGPGLAGSSTDTQYF.

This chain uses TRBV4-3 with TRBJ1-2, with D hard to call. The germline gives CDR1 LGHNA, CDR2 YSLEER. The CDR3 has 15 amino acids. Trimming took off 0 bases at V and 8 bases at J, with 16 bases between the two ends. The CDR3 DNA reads TGCGCCAGCAGCCAAGATCTTGGCGGCAGTGGGGGCTACACCTTC. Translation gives CASSQDLGGSGGYTF.

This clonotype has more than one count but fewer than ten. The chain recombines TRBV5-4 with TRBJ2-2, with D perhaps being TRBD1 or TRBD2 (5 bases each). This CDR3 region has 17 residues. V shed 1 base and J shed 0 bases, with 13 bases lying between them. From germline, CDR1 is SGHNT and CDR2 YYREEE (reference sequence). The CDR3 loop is CASSLRSGTTNTGELFF. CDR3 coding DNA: TGTGCCAGCAGCTTGCGGTCGGGGACCACGAACACCGGGGAGCTGTTTTTT.

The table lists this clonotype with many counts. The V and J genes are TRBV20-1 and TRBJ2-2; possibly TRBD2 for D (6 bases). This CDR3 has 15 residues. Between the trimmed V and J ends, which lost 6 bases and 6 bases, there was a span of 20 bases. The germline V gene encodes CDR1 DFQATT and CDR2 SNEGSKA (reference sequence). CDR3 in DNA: TGCAGTGCGAAAAAGGGCGGGGAGTCCCCCGGGGAGCTGTTTTTT. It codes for CSAKKGGESPGELFF.

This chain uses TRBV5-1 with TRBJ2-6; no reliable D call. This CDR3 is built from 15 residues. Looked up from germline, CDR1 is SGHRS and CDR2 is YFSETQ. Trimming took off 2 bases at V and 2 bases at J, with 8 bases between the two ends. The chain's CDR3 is CASSFNTPGANVLTF. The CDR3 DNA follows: TGCGCCAGCAGCTTTAACACTCCTGGGGCCAACGTCCTGACTTTC.

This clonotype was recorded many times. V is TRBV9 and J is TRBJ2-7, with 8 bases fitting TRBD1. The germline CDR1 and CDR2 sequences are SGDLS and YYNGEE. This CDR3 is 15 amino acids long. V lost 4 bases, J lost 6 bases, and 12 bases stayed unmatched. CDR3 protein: CASSNTIAGGGEQYF. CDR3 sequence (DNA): TGTGCCAGCAGCAATACCATCGCAGGGGGCGGCGAGCAGTACTTC.

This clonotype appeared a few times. The CDR3: CASSPREPNEQYV. CDR3 DNA: TGTGCCAGCTCACCGCGGGAGCCCAACGAGCAGTACGTC. The V and J genes are TRBV18 and TRBJ2-7, with 7 nucleotides matching TRBD2. Losses at the gene ends were 3 bases for V and 5 bases for J; bases not matched to a gene: 4. Germline CDR1 reads KGHSH; CDR2 reads LQKENI. The CDR3 is made up of 13 amino acids.

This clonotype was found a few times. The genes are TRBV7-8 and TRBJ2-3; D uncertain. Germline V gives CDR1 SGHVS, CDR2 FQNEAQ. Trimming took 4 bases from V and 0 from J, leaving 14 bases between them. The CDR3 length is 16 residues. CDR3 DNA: TGTGCCAGCAGCTCCGGCAGACCGTGGAGCACAGATACGCAGTATTTT. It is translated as CASSSGRPWSTDTQYF.

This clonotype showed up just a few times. The CDR3 DNA reads as TGTGCCAGCAGCCAAACTAGGGACCACAGGGTGTCCCGCGGCTACACCTTC. This gives the protein CASSQTRDHRVSRGYTF. V and J are TRBV3-1 and TRBJ1-2, with D perhaps matching TRBD1 (6 bases). Germline V CDR1 and CDR2: LGHDT, YNNKEL (reference sequence). V lost 2 bases and J lost 8, with 24 bases in between. This CDR3 is 17 amino acids long.

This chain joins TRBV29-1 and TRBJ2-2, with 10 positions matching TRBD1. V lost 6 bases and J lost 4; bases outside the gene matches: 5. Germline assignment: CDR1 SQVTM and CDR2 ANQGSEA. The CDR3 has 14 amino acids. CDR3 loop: CSVGQGVLTGELFF. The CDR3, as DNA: TGCAGCGTAGGACAGGGGGTTCTCACCGGGGAGCTGTTTTTT.

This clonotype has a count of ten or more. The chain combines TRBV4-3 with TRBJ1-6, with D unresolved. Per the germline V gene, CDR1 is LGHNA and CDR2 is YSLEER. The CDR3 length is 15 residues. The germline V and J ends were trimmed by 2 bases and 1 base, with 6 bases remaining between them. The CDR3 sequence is CASSQRVSYNSPLHF. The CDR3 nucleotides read TGCGCCAGCAGCCAACGGGTTTCCTATAATTCACCCCTCCACTTT.

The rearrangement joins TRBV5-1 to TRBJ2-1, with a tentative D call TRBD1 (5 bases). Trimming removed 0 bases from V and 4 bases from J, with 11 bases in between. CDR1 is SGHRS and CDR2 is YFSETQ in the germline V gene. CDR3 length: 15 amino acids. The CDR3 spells CASSLELRGYNEQFF. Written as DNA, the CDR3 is TGCGCCAGCAGCTTGGAATTAAGGGGATACAATGAGCAGTTCTTC.

The CDR3 DNA follows: TGTGCCAGATCGCAGGGGGTAGGGGTCGAGCAGTACTTC. It is translated as CARSQGVGVEQYF. The chain uses TRBV30 and TRBJ2-7, with 7 bases lining up with TRBD1. V lost 8 bases, J lost 6 bases, and 13 bases stayed unmatched. The V gene's germline CDR1 is GTSNPN and CDR2 SVGIG (reference sequence). The CDR3 is 13 residues long. The full variable domain, completed using reference TRBV30 and TRBJ2-7, is SQTIHQWPATLVQPVGSPLSLECTVEGTSNPNLYWYRQAAGRGLQLLFYSVGIGQISSEVPQNLSASRPQDRQFILSSKKLLLSDSGFYLCARSQGVGVEQYFGPGTRLTVT.

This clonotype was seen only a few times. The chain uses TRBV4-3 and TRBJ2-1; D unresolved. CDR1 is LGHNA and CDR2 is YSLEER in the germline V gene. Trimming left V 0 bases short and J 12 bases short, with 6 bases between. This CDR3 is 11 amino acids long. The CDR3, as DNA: TGCGCCAGCAGCCAAGAAAACAGGCAGTTCTTC. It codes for CASSQENRQFF.